The 26 T cell receptor beta chains below come from one sample, sequenced in a study of beta chain features in type 1 diabetes. TCRB transcripts that were expressed got sequenced, as all of the isolated RNA had been reverse transcribed. The data were produced by immunoSEQ multiplex PCR, yet TCRdb's version contains in-frame clones alone and is incomplete. The sample holds over 500,000 clones; less than 20% are singletons and the top ten take approximately 0.093%. What was sequenced was naive CD4+ T cells from blood. These receptors came from a man aged 18-30 years in good health.

This clone was seen more than once but under ten times. The chain couples TRBV7-2 to TRBJ2-3; possible D gene TRBD2, 5 bases. V dropped 2 bases and J dropped 14 bases, with 14 bases sitting between them. In germline, CDR1 is SGHTA, CDR2 FQGNSA. CDR3 length equals 12 residues. The DNA for the CDR3 is TGTGCCAGCAGCTTAACCGGACTCCATCTGTATTTT. Its protein product is CASSLTGLHLYF.

CDR3 region: CASRRTGVAFF. The DNA for the CDR3 is TGTGCCAGCAGGAGGACAGGGGTAGCTTTCTTT. J is TRBJ1-1 and V is TRBV7-2; TRBD1 aligns across 9 bases. The ends lost 6 bases at V and 10 bases at J; junction bases unmatched: 3. The CDR3 has 11 residues. CDR1 is SGHTA and CDR2 is FQGNSA in the germline V gene.

This chain links TRBV28 with TRBJ2-3, with D uncertain. Trimming took 5 bases from V and 0 from J, leaving 3 bases between them. This CDR3 spans 12 amino acids. Germline CDR1 MDHEN, CDR2 SYDVKM. The CDR3 is CASSRSTDTQYF. CDR3 DNA sequence: TGTGCCAGCAGTAGGAGCACAGATACGCAGTATTTT.

This clone was detected only a few times. V gene TRBV7-2 combines with J gene TRBJ1-1; D gene ambiguous. Germline V lookup: CDR1 SGHTA, CDR2 FQGNSA. The ends were cut back, 5 bases at V and 2 bases at J, with 6 bases in the middle. This CDR3 region has 12 residues. The CDR3 bases are TGTGCCAGCAGCACCCCAAACACTGAAGCTTTCTTT. This gives the protein CASSTPNTEAFF.

The chain recombines TRBV2 with TRBJ1-2, with D unresolved. CDR1 is SNHLY and CDR2 is FYNNEI in the germline V gene. The CDR3 has 14 amino acids. V lost 3 bases, J lost 3 bases, and 11 bases lay in between. The DNA for the CDR3 is TGTGCCAGCAGTGAGTCGGGCACCGACTATGGCTACACCTTC. Amino acid sequence: CASSESGTDYGYTF.

Many counts were recorded for this clone. V usage is TRBV7-9 and J usage is TRBJ1-4; D remains ambiguous. The CDR3 has 12 amino acids. The V end was cut by 0 bases, the J end by 14 bases, with 10 bases between. CDR1 and CDR2 from the germline V gene are SEHNR and FQNEAQ (reference sequence). Here the CDR3 DNA reads TGTGCCAGCAGCTTAGCAGGGTCAAGGCTGTTTTTT. It is translated as CASSLAGSRLFF. The whole variable domain, filled in from reference TRBV7-9 and TRBJ1-4, reads DTGVSQNPRHKITKRGQNVTFRCDPISEHNRLYWYRQTLGQGPEFLTYFQNEAQLEKSRLLSDRFSAERPKGSFSTLEIQRTEQGDSAMYLCASSLAGSRLFFGSGTQLSVL.

The sample holds a few counts of this clone. The chain carries TRBV7-3 and TRBJ1-5; a weak D match, TRBD1 (6 bases). Germline lookup yields CDR1 SGHTA and CDR2 FQGTGA. This CDR3 contains 13 residues. V lost 4 bases and J 6 bases, leaving 10 bases between the germline ends. This chain's CDR3 is CASSSLGGQPQHF. DNA for the CDR3: TGTGCCAGCAGCTCCCTAGGGGGTCAGCCCCAGCATTTT. Complete variable domain (other parts from reference TRBV7-3 and TRBJ1-5): GAGVSQTPSNKVTEKGKYVELRCDPISGHTALYWYRQSLGQGPEFLIYFQGTGAADDSGLPNDRFFAVRPEGSVSTLKIQRTERGDSAVYLCASSSLGGQPQHFGDGTRLSIL.

The CDR3 is CASSRGLGNEQYF. CDR3 bases: TGTGCCAGTAGCAGGGGACTCGGGAACGAGCAGTACTTC. The rearrangement links TRBV19 to TRBJ2-7; D may correspond to TRBD1 or TRBD2 (6 bases each). V dropped 6 bases and J dropped 5 bases, with 14 bases sitting between them. From germline, CDR1 is LNHDA and CDR2 SQIVND (reference sequence). The CDR3 is made up of 13 amino acids.

The chain has TRBV19 and TRBJ2-2; D may correspond to TRBD1 or TRBD2 (5 bases each). Per the germline V gene, CDR1 is LNHDA and CDR2 is SQIVND (reference sequence). CDR3 size: 16 residues. The ends were cut back, 5 bases at V and 1 base at J, with 14 bases in the middle. CDR3 sequence (DNA): TGTGCCAGTAGTGCCCCGGGACGTCAGAACACCGGGGAGCTGTTTTTT. Amino acids: CASSAPGRQNTGELFF.

The CDR3 sequence: CATTSGGLGTDTQYF. The CDR3 DNA sequence: TGTGCCACGACTAGCGGGGGGTTAGGCACAGATACGCAGTATTTT. The chain employs TRBV10-3 and TRBJ2-3; 13 bases align to TRBD2. Germline loops: CDR1 ENHRY, CDR2 SYGVKD. This CDR3 is 15 amino acids long. J lost 1 base, V lost 10 bases, and 5 bases had no gene match.

The CDR3 sequence: CASSLFGNSASTDTQYF. The CDR3 nucleotides read TGCGCCAGCAGCTTGTTTGGGAACAGTGCTAGCACAGATACGCAGTATTTT. This chain connects TRBV5-1 to TRBJ2-3; no clear D gene. Looked up from germline, CDR1 is SGHRS and CDR2 is YFSETQ. The CDR3 consists of 17 residues. V was pared by 1 base and J by 0 bases, with 15 bases between.

With regard to this clone: This same CDR3 is encoded by further DNA sequences in the sample. The chain is built from TRBV9 and TRBJ2-5; D not resolved. The CDR3 contains 12 residues. CDR1 is SGDLS, CDR2 YYNGEE, per germline. With 3 bases removed from V and 3 bases from J, the gap between germline ends came to 6 bases. The DNA for the CDR3 is TGTGCCAGCAGCGCCCGAGAAGAGACCCAGTACTTC. Translation gives CASSAREETQYF.

This clone came up a few times. The V call is TRBV10-3, the J call TRBJ2-3, with TRBD1 identical over 9 bases. J lost 6 bases, V lost 3 bases, and 1 base had no gene match. There are 13 residues in the CDR3. In germline, CDR1 is ENHRY, CDR2 SYGVKD. In DNA, the CDR3 is TGTGCCATCAGTGAAACAGGGGGCGATACGCAGTATTTT. Translation gives CAISETGGDTQYF.

This clone has only a few counts. Distinct nucleotide sequences in the sample also encode this CDR3. The rearrangement uses TRBV7-2 and TRBJ1-3; D gene ambiguous. Deletions cut 3 bases from V and 7 bases from J, with 7 bases between. From germline, CDR1 is SGHTA and CDR2 FQGNSA. The CDR3 is 12 residues long. CDR3 bases: TGTGCCAGCAGCTTTCTCGGGAACACCATATATTTT. Its protein is CASSFLGNTIYF. Variable domain in full (rest from reference TRBV7-2 and TRBJ1-3): GAGVSQSPSNKVTEKGKDVELRCDPISGHTALYWYRQSLGQGLEFLIYFQGNSAPDKSGLPSDRFSAERTGGSVSTLTIQRTQQEDSAVYLCASSFLGNTIYFGEGSWLTVV.

There are a few counts of this clone. The chain links TRBV7-8 to TRBJ1-1; a weak D match, TRBD1 (5 bases). CDR3 length: 13 amino acids. The V end lost 3 bases, the J end lost 1 base, and 6 bases lay between the germline ends. Looked up from germline, CDR1 is SGHVS and CDR2 is FQNEAQ. CDR3 in DNA: TGTGCCAGCAGCTTTCAGGGGAACACTGAAGCTTTCTTT. Translated: CASSFQGNTEAFF.

This clone was seen more than once but under ten times. V is TRBV7-2 and J is TRBJ2-7; D is undetermined. V was clipped by 0 bases and J by 3 bases, with 15 bases between them. Germline CDR1 SGHTA, CDR2 FQGNSA. The CDR3 loop spans 16 amino acids. CDR3 bases: TGTGCCAGCAGCTTAGCCCGGTACACCTCTTACTACGAGCAGTACTTC. Its translation is CASSLARYTSYYEQYF.

This clone was detected only once. The chain carries TRBV14 and TRBJ2-7; tentatively, D is TRBD2 (6 bases). CDR1 is SGHDN and CDR2 is FVKESK in the germline V gene. The CDR3 loop spans 14 amino acids. V lost 3 bases, J lost 6 bases, and 15 bases lay in between. CDR3 in amino acids: CASSHPTWRGEQYF. The CDR3 coding sequence is TGTGCCAGCAGCCACCCCACGTGGCGGGGCGAGCAGTACTTC.

For this clone: A junction end diverges from the germline sequence, so it may reflect a read error. The V gene is TRBV2, the J gene TRBJ1-3; D is perhaps TRBD1 (6 bases). The CDR3 loop spans 15 amino acids. The germline gives CDR1 SNHLY, CDR2 FYNNEI. CDR3 protein: CASRTGLTSVNTIYF. The CDR3 region has the DNA TGTGCCAGCAGGACAGGACTCACCTCTGTAAACACCATATATTTT.

In this sample, this clone turned up a few times. The chain recombines TRBV28 with TRBJ2-1, with TRBD2 matching over 9 bases. Germline V gene data show CDR1 as MDHEN and CDR2 as SYDVKM. The ends lost 3 bases at V and 4 bases at J; junction bases unmatched: 22. The CDR3 length is 21 residues. CDR3 in amino acids: CASSFQVTGLKRGERYNEQFF. CDR3 coding DNA: TGTGCCAGCAGTTTTCAAGTGACAGGACTAAAGCGGGGGGAAAGGTACAATGAGCAGTTCTTC.

This clone was picked up a small number of times. The chain is built from TRBV7-2 and TRBJ1-2; maybe TRBD1 (6 bases). This CDR3 has 13 amino acids. Germline loops: CDR1 SGHTA, CDR2 FQGNSA. Trimming removed 1 base at V and 8 bases at J, with 11 bases between. The CDR3 sequence: CASSLVGGKGYTF. CDR3 bases: TGTGCCAGCAGCTTAGTTGGGGGCAAGGGCTACACCTTC.

This clone has a count of ten or more. The chain couples TRBV10-3 to TRBJ2-5, with D perhaps TRBD1 (5 bases). Germline V gene sequence: CDR1 ENHRY, CDR2 SYGVKD. This CDR3 is built from 15 residues. The V and J ends lost 0 bases and 5 bases respectively, with 13 bases between them. Here the CDR3 DNA reads TGTGCCATCAGTGAGTCGACAGAACCGTGGGAGACCCAGTACTTC. As protein: CAISESTEPWETQYF.

The V and J genes are TRBV7-3 and TRBJ1-2, with 8 bases identical to TRBD1. The V and J ends lost 6 bases and 2 bases, in that order; junction bases with no gene match: 8. This CDR3 region has 15 residues. From germline, CDR1 is SGHTA and CDR2 FQGTGA. CDR3: CASRKGTGVNYGYTF. The CDR3 DNA reads TGTGCCAGCAGGAAGGGGACAGGAGTAAACTATGGCTACACCTTC.

The chain is built from TRBV23-1 and TRBJ2-5, with D perhaps assigned TRBD1 or TRBD2 (6 bases each). The assigned J gene may be wrong: the sequence end matches TRBJ2-7 better. TRBV23-1 is designated an ORF whose function remains uncertain. The CDR3 has 15 amino acids. DNA for the CDR3: TGCGCCAGCAGCCAGGCCGGGGGCCTACGATGCGAGCAGTACTTC. Translating gives CASSQAGGLRCEQYF.

The chain uses TRBV4-3 and TRBJ1-2; TRBD1 matches at 9 bases. Germline trimming cut 3 bases from V and 4 bases from J; bases unmatched to any gene: 6. Germline V gives CDR1 LGHNA, CDR2 YSLEER. The CDR3 sequence is 15 residues long. The CDR3 here is CASSQAGQGPYGYTF. CDR3 DNA sequence: TGCGCCAGCAGCCAGGCGGGACAGGGTCCCTATGGCTACACCTTC.

The table lists this clone with a few counts. The gene calls are TRBV7-2 and TRBJ2-2; the D is unclear. Per the germline V gene, CDR1 is SGHTA and CDR2 is FQGNSA. The V end was cut by 5 bases, the J end by 15 bases, with 13 bases between. The CDR3 is 11 amino acids. CDR3 nucleotide sequence: TGTGCCAGCAGCCCGTATGGTTCGGTGTTTTTT. Protein sequence: CASSPYGSVFF.

This clone was counted a few times. The CDR3 loop reads CAISESFENTEAFF. The CDR3 DNA reads as TGTGCCATCAGTGAGTCCTTTGAGAACACTGAAGCTTTCTTT. The V and J genes are TRBV10-3 and TRBJ1-1; D ambiguous. Trimming shortened V by 0 bases and J by 1 base, and 6 bases separated the two germline ends. CDR3 length equals 14 residues. The germline CDR1 and CDR2 sequences are ENHRY and SYGVKD.